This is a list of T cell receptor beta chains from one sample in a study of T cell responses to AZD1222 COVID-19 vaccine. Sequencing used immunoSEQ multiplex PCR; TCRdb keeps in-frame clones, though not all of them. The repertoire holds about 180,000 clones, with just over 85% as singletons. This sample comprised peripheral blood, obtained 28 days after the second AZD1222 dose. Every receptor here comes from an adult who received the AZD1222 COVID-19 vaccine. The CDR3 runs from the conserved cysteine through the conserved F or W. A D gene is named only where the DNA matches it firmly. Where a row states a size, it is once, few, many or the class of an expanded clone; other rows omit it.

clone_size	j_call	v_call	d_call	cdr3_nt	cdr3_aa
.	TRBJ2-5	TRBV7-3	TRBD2	TGTGCCAGCAGCCCAGGGACTAGCGGGCGCTCGGAGACCCAGTACTTC	CASSPGTSGRSETQYF
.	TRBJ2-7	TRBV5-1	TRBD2	TGCGCCAGCACCCTTTGGGAGGGGCACTACGAGCAGTACTTC	CASTLWEGHYEQYF
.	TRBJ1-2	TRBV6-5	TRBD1	TGTGCCAGCAGTTACAGGGGGCTGGGCTATGGCTACACCTTC	CASSYRGLGYGYTF
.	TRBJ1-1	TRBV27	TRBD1	TGTGCCAGCAGTTCGCCGGGACAGGGAGGTGACACTGAAGCTTTCTTT	CASSSPGQGGDTEAFF
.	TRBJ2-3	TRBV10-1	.	TGCGCCAGCAGTTACTATTCCCAGGATACGCAGTATTTT	CASSYYSQDTQYF
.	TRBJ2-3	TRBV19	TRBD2	TGTGCCAGTAGTGCGGGACTAGCGGGGGGCGGAGATACGCAGTATTTT	CASSAGLAGGGDTQYF
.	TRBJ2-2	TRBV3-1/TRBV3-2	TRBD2	TGTGCCAGCAGACCCAGCGGGAGCACCGGGGAGCTGTTTTTT	CASRPSGSTGELFF
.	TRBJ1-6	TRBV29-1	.	TGCAGCGTTGGAGGGGGGGACTCACCCCTCCACTTT	CSVGGGDSPLHF
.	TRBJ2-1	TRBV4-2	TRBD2	TGTGCCAGCAGCCCGGGACTAGCAGGCTACAATGAGCAGTTCTTC	CASSPGLAGYNEQFF
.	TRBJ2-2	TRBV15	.	TGTGCCACCAGCAGAGATCAGAACAGGAACACCGGGGAGCTGTTTTTT	CATSRDQNRNTGELFF
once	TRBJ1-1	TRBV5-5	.	TGTGCCAGCAGCTTGGCCTCAGGGCAGAACACTGAAGCTTTCTTT	CASSLASGQNTEAFF
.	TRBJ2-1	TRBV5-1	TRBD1	TGCGCCAGCAGCTTGGGGGACAGAGAGCAGTTCTTC	CASSLGDREQFF
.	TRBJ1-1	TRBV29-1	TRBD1	TGCAGCGTTGTTCAGGCAGGGGGCACTGAAGCTTTCTTT	CSVVQAGGTEAFF
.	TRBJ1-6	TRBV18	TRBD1	TGTGCCAGCTCACCGATAGGACAGGGTGGCGATTCACCCCTCCACTTT	CASSPIGQGGDSPLHF
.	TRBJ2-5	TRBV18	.	TGTGCCAGCTCACCTAAAGAGACCCAGTACTTC	CASSPKETQYF
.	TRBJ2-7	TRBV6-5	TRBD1	TGTGCCAGCAGCCGGACAGGGGCAAACTACGAGCAGTACTTC	CASSRTGANYEQYF
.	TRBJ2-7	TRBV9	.	TGTGCCAGCAGCCCCGGGACCTTCTCCTACGAGCAGTACTTC	CASSPGTFSYEQYF
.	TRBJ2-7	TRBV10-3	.	TGTGCCATCAGTGTGAAGGGTTACGAGCAGTACTTC	CAISVKGYEQYF
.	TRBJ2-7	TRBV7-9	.	TGTGCCAGCAGCCTTGGGGTCTACGAGCAGTACTTC	CASSLGVYEQYF
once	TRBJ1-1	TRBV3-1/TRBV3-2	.	TGTGCCAGCAGCCAAGACGTAGGCGGGGGCACTGAAGCTTTCTTT	CASSQDVGGGTEAFF
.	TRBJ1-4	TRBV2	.	TGTGCCAGCGGAACAGGGAGGGATGAAAAACTGTTTTTT	CASGTGRDEKLFF
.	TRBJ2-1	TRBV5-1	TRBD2	TGCGCCAGCAGCCGGGGACTAGCGGGGAGGGGATCCAATGAGCAGTTCTTC	CASSRGLAGRGSNEQFF
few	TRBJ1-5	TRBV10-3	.	TGTGCCAGCTCGACAGGTGATAGCAATCAGCCCCAGCATTTT	CASSTGDSNQPQHF
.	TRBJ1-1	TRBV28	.	TGTGCCAGCACTGGGCAGCGAGGGACTGAAGCTTTCTTT	CASTGQRGTEAFF
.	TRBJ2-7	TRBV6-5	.	TGTGCCAGCAGTTACTCCGACGAGCAGTACTTC	CASSYSDEQYF
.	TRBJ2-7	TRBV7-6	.	TGTGCCAGCAGCTTAGGACAGGGGAGGGAATACGAGCAGTACTTC	CASSLGQGREYEQYF
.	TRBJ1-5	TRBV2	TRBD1	TGTGCCAGCAGTCCCGGACAGGCCGGAGGGCCCCAGCATTTT	CASSPGQAGGPQHF